This T cell receptor (beta chain) was captured by sequencing in a study of blood T cells in healthy people across ages. Study findings and constraints: Investigators treated diversity estimates from one million T cells as underestimates.

Together with a sample-barcoded 5' primer, a J-beta primer mix was included in a second PCR lasting about 6 to 12 cycles. A 12-random-nucleotide template-switch adaptor tagged each cDNA molecule. Each sample provided no less than 2.5 million CDR3-containing paired-end reads. TCRdb ran MiXCR on the 5' RACE reads and lists one entry per CDR3 protein. The profile shows around 1,700,000 distinct CDR3 sequences, about 28% of them singletons. The CDR3 covers 16 residues. The V and J ends lost 0 bases and 10 bases respectively, with 16 bases between them. Germline assignment: CDR1 MNHNY and CDR2 SVGAGI (reference sequence). Notes on this clonotype: Its antigen is as yet unknown.

The specimen sequenced was blood. This TCR derives from a woman between 25 and 40 years old in good health. The rearrangement links TRBV6-6 to TRBJ1-6; a weak D match, TRBD1 (6 bases). The CDR3 is CASSYSATGSESPLHF. DNA of the CDR3: TGTGCCAGCAGTTACTCGGCTACAGGGTCAGAATCACCCCTCCACTTT.